Described below is a single TCR beta chain sequence and its context. The antigen is not known. The entry originates in a study of OX40 agonist ivuxolimab in advanced cancers. Study observations and caveats: The average count of expanded clones was higher among CD8+ T cells than among CD4+.

Data came from immunoSEQ multiplex PCR; TCRdb stores just in-frame clones and leaves some out. The sample records around 110,000 clones, less than 95% being singletons. The TCR originated in an adult with an advanced solid tumor such as melanoma, head and neck, liver or kidney cancer. This specimen consisted of CD4+ or CD8+ T cells sorted from blood, obtained in a trial of the OX40 agonist ivuxolimab.

CDR3 in amino acids: CASSLDGAGYTF. The CDR3, as DNA: TGTGCCAGCAGCTTGGACGGGGCTGGCTACACCTTC. This sequence joins TRBV5-8 and TRBJ1-2; D might be TRBD1 (5 bases). V shed 0 bases and J shed 7 bases, with 7 bases lying between them. The CDR3 covers 12 residues. Germline V gene lookup returns CDR1 SGHTS and CDR2 YDEGEE.